Following are 5 T cell receptor beta chains from one sample sequenced in a study of blood T cell repertoires in COVID-19. The method was immunoSEQ multiplex PCR; TCRdb's version includes in-frame clones alone and lacks a portion of them. The sample yields 310,000 or so clones, approximately 92% seen once. Source material: PBMCs or T cells enriched from blood (not recorded which). These receptors were taken from a woman aged 25 to 39 who had recovered from COVID-19.

This chain joins TRBV7-9 and TRBJ1-5; no clear D. V dropped 5 bases and J dropped 0 bases, with 11 bases sitting between them. The length of the CDR3 is 15 residues. Germline values: CDR1 SEHNR, CDR2 FQNEAQ (reference sequence). For the CDR3, the DNA is TGTGCCAGCAGCCCCTCAGGCATTAGCAATCAGCCCCAGCATTTT. The encoded protein is CASSPSGISNQPQHF.

The chain recombines TRBV5-5 with TRBJ2-5; 9 positions match TRBD1. Germline-derived CDR1 and CDR2 are SGHKS and YYEKEE (reference sequence). Trimming took 3 bases from V and 9 from J; bases not matched to a gene: 6. This CDR3 has 13 amino acids. CDR3 loop: CASSSGQGLAQYF. In nucleotides, the CDR3 is TGTGCCAGCAGCTCGGGACAGGGTTTGGCCCAGTACTTC.

In this sample, this clone turned up once. The chain employs TRBV2 and TRBJ2-7; 10 nucleotides match TRBD2. Germline V gives CDR1 SNHLY, CDR2 FYNNEI. CDR3 length: 13 residues. The junction had 5 bases not matched to a gene; V was cut back by 8 bases and J by 4 bases. CDR3 sequence reads: CASGLAGDYEQYF. The CDR3 region has the DNA TGTGCCAGCGGGCTAGCGGGGGATTACGAGCAGTACTTC.

The chain carries TRBV11-2 and TRBJ1-3, with D unclear. The ends were cut back, 5 bases at V and 0 bases at J, with 11 bases in the middle. The CDR3 extends over 15 amino acids. In germline, CDR1 is SGHAT, CDR2 FQNNGV. The CDR3 DNA reads as TGTGCCAGCAGCCTCCTGGAGGGCTCTGGAAACACCATATATTTT. Its translation is CASSLLEGSGNTIYF.

V usage is TRBV2 and J usage is TRBJ2-7; TRBD2 agrees at 9 bases. This CDR3 is built from 13 residues. Trimming took 9 bases from V and 6 from J; bases not matched to a gene: 9. Germline CDR1 reads SNHLY; CDR2 reads FYNNEI. CDR3 loop: CASRGRDPSEQYF. CDR3 bases: TGTGCCAGTCGCGGGAGGGATCCCTCCGAGCAGTACTTC.